This passage covers 22 T cell receptor beta chains from one sample sequenced in a study of immune heterogeneity within non-small cell lung tumors. Multiplex PCR (32 V and 13 J primers) was used to amplify the TCR beta CDR3. TCRdb called the multiplex PCR reads again in MiXCR, with one record for every CDR3 protein. This table holds 4,000 to 5,000 distinct CDR3 sequences, approximately 33% found once. Template input, which was bulk tumor genomic DNA, totaled roughly 590 ng per sample. Several spatially distant biopsies were obtained per primary tumor intraoperatively. Patients had untreated, newly diagnosed non-small cell lung cancer and underwent curative surgery. Sequencing used lung tumor tissue. The source is a woman aged 45-60 years with non-small cell lung cancer.

By sample share, this clonotype is medium-sized. The chain recombines TRBV2 with TRBJ1-2; 7 bases align to TRBD1. Per the germline V gene, CDR1 is SNHLY and CDR2 is FYNNEI. After removal of 0 bases from V and 7 bases from J, the junction contained 2 bases not matched to a gene. This CDR3 is built from 13 residues. In nucleotides, the CDR3 is TGTGCCAGCAGTGAAGCAGACAGGGCTGGCTACACCTTC. Its protein product is CASSEADRAGYTF.

The sample holds a few counts of this clonotype. A much bigger clone sits one base away, suggesting this may be a read error. The chain carries TRBV6-1 and TRBJ2-2; possibly TRBD2 for D (5 bases). The V gene's germline CDR1 is MNHNS and CDR2 SASEGT. This CDR3 is built from 12 residues. The CDR3: CASREKAGEPFF. Written as DNA, the CDR3 is TGTGCCAGCAGGGAAAAAGCCGGGGAGCCGTTTTTT.

This chain connects TRBV18 to TRBJ2-1; the match to TRBD2 covers 7 bases. After removal of 3 bases from V and 5 bases from J, the junction contained 7 bases not matched to a gene. This CDR3 comprises 15 residues. Germline V gives CDR1 KGHSH, CDR2 LQKENI. CDR3 DNA sequence: TGTGCCAGCTCACCGCGGCTAGCGGTCAACAATGAGCAGTTCTTC. This translates into CASSPRLAVNNEQFF. Variable domain in full (rest from reference TRBV18 and TRBJ2-1): NAGVMQNPRHLVRRRGQEARLRCSPMKGHSHVYWYRQLPEEGLKFMVYLQKENIIDESGMPKERFSAEFPKEGPSILRIQQVVRGDSAAYFCASSPRLAVNNEQFFGPGTRLTVL.

V gene TRBV6-5 combines with J gene TRBJ2-1, with 9 bases that match TRBD1. V was pared by 2 bases and J by 12 bases, with 14 bases of the junction left unmatched. The CDR3 runs 16 residues. Germline V lookup: CDR1 MNHEY, CDR2 SVGAGI. CDR3 DNA sequence: TGTGCCAGCAGTTACCAGAACCCGGGACAGGGACTCGGGCAGTTCTTC. It codes for CASSYQNPGQGLGQFF.

The table lists this clonotype with a count of one. This may arise from a read error, as a much more abundant clone is one base away. V usage is TRBV6-2 or TRBV6-3 and J usage is TRBJ2-7; the match to TRBD2 covers 10 bases. Germline values: CDR1 MNHEY, CDR2 SVGEGT. The V gene end was trimmed by 5 bases and the J gene end by 2 bases; junction bases not matched to a gene: 6. The CDR3 consists of 15 residues. CDR3 nucleotides: TGTGCCAGCAGTAATAGCGGGGGGACTCCCTACGAGCAGTACTTC. It translates to CASSNSGGTPYEQYF.

In this sample, this clonotype is large. The CDR3 DNA is TGTGCCAGCAGTGAACAGACAGGGTCTAATGAAAAACTGTTTTTT. Translating gives CASSEQTGSNEKLFF. The chain joins TRBV6-1 to TRBJ1-4; 7 nucleotides match TRBD1. This CDR3 region has 15 residues. CDR1 is MNHNS, CDR2 SASEGT, per germline. Germline trimming cut 2 bases from V and 3 bases from J; bases unmatched to any gene: 3.

The J gene is TRBJ1-6, the V gene TRBV15, with D possibly TRBD1 on 5 matching bases. CDR3 length: 15 amino acids. The germline V and J ends were trimmed by 0 bases and 9 bases, with 12 bases remaining between them. Germline V lookup: CDR1 LNHNV, CDR2 YYDKDF (reference sequence). The CDR3 DNA sequence: TGTGCCACCAGCAGAGAAGGGGAGGGAGCTTCACCCCTCCACTTT. This translates into CATSREGEGASPLHF.

The V gene is TRBV29-1, the J gene TRBJ2-7; 8 nucleotides line up with TRBD1. Germline-derived CDR1 and CDR2 are SQVTM and ANQGSEA. V lost 5 bases to trimming and J lost 6 bases; unmatched junction nucleotides: 6. CDR3 length: 12 amino acids. DNA for the CDR3: TGCAGCGTTCGTGCAGGGGGCAGCGAGCAGTACTTC. It encodes CSVRAGGSEQYF.

This chain links TRBV6-2 or TRBV6-3 with TRBJ2-2; D is undetermined. V was clipped by 0 bases and J by 4 bases, with 6 bases between them. The germline CDR1 and CDR2 sequences are MNHEY and SVGEGT. The CDR3 is 14 amino acids. The CDR3 DNA sequence: TGTGCCAGCAGTTACTCGGCCGGCACCGGGGAGCTGTTTTTT. It codes for CASSYSAGTGELFF.

This clonotype ranks as medium-sized. The rearrangement links TRBV10-1 to TRBJ2-3; TRBD2 matches 11 bases. Trimming cost V 3 bases and J 0 bases; bases outside gene matches: 2. Germline values: CDR1 WNHNN, CDR2 SYGVQD (reference sequence). This CDR3 comprises 16 residues. As DNA, the CDR3 is TGCGCCAGCAGTGACGGACTAGCGGGCAGCACAGATACGCAGTATTTT. Translating gives CASSDGLAGSTDTQYF.

In this sample, this clonotype is medium-sized. V is TRBV18 and J is TRBJ1-2; D possibly corresponds to TRBD1 (5 bases). The CDR3 has 15 residues. Trimming shortened V by 0 bases and J by 8 bases, and 16 bases separated the two germline ends. Germline V gene sequence: CDR1 KGHSH, CDR2 LQKENI. CDR3 coding DNA: TGTGCCAGCTCACCACCAGCAGGGAAAGACGACGGCTACACCTTC. Translation gives CASSPPAGKDDGYTF.

The chain has TRBV6-2 or TRBV6-3 and TRBJ2-7; 8 bases align to TRBD2. This CDR3 has 14 amino acids. CDR1 is MNHEY, CDR2 SVGEGT, per germline. The V segment lost 5 bases and the J segment 2 bases; nucleotides outside the gene matches: 5. CDR3 residues: CASSRGLAAYEQYF. CDR3 DNA sequence: TGTGCCAGCAGTCGTGGACTAGCTGCCTACGAGCAGTACTTC.

This clonotype has only one observation. One base away lies a much larger clone, so this may be a sequencing read error. This rearrangement joins TRBV7-9 to TRBJ2-1; TRBD2 matches 11 bases. The DNA end is a closer match to TRBJ2-5, so the J assignment may be wrong. The CDR3 totals 16 residues. The germline gives CDR1 SEHNR, CDR2 FQNEAQ (reference sequence). The CDR3 bases are TGTGCCAGCAGATTTAGCGGGGGGGCCTTGCAAGAGACCCAGTACTTC. Translating gives CASRFSGGALQETQYF.

Worth noting for this clonotype: Possible read error: a much larger clone is one base away. This rearrangement joins TRBV27 to TRBJ1-1; 8 bases fit TRBD1. The V gene's germline CDR1 is MNHEY and CDR2 SMNVEV (reference sequence). V lost 9 bases, J lost 2 bases, and 17 bases stayed unmatched. The CDR3 covers 17 residues. As DNA, the CDR3 is TGTGCCAGAACCCCACTTCGGGCAGGGGGCGTAAACACTGAAGCTTTCTTT. Translation gives CARTPLRAGGVNTEAFF.

This clonotype qualifies as medium-sized. The J gene is TRBJ2-7, the V gene TRBV6-5; D may correspond to TRBD1 or TRBD2 (5 bases each). The CDR3 is 13 amino acids. Trimming took off 0 bases at V and 4 bases at J, with 7 bases between the two ends. Germline assignment: CDR1 MNHEY and CDR2 SVGAGI. CDR3 amino acids: CASSYSRGYEQYF. CDR3 sequence (DNA): TGTGCCAGCAGTTACTCGAGGGGATACGAGCAGTACTTC.

CDR3 coding DNA: TGTGCCAGCCGAGCCACAGATACGCAGTATTTT. This sequence encodes CASRATDTQYF. The chain recombines TRBV27 with TRBJ2-3, with no clear D. V was shortened by 8 bases and J by 2 bases, with 5 bases between the two germline ends. CDR1 is MNHEY and CDR2 is SMNVEV in the germline V gene (reference sequence). The CDR3 loop spans 11 amino acids.

By share, this clonotype ranks as medium-sized (0.01 to 0.1%). The V and J genes are TRBV30 and TRBJ1-5; 8 bases are shared with TRBD1. Germline lookup yields CDR1 GTSNPN and CDR2 SVGIG (reference sequence). The CDR3 totals 13 residues. The V gene end was trimmed by 6 bases and the J gene end by 4 bases; junction bases not matched to a gene: 5. CDR3 nucleotides: TGTGCCTGTGCGGGACAGGCAAATCAGCCCCAGCATTTT. Protein product: CACAGQANQPQHF.

Comment on this clonotype: This may come from a read error, since a much larger clone is one base off. The chain recombines TRBV20-1 with TRBJ1-3, with D unresolved. The CDR3 contains 12 residues. V dropped 4 bases and J dropped 6 bases, with 10 bases sitting between them. The V gene's germline CDR1 is DFQATT and CDR2 SNEGSKA (reference sequence). The CDR3: CSAMALENTIYF. CDR3 nucleotides: TGCAGTGCTATGGCATTGGAAAACACCATATATTTT.

A word on this clonotype: Just one base apart from a much larger clone, this may be a read error. In this CDR3 the conserved last residue, phenylalanine or tryptophan, is missing, so a read error is likely. V gene TRBV6-1 combines with J gene TRBJ2-3, with D unresolved. CDR3 length: 15 amino acids. V dropped 0 bases and J dropped 3 bases, with 10 bases sitting between them. The germline V gene has CDR1 MNHNS and CDR2 SASEGT. CDR3 protein: CASSEAPAATDTQYL. CDR3 DNA sequence: TGTGCCAGCAGTGAAGCGCCGGCCGCGACAGATACGCAGTATCTT.

Relative to its sample, this clonotype is medium-sized. The gene calls are TRBV6-6 and TRBJ1-1; D is possibly TRBD1 (5 bases). The germline CDR1 and CDR2 sequences are MNHNY and SVGAGI (reference sequence). CDR3 length equals 13 residues. V shed 2 bases and J shed 11 bases, with 15 bases lying between them. The CDR3 loop is CASSYTQETKAFF. The DNA for the CDR3 is TGTGCCAGCAGTTACACACAGGAAACCAAGGCTTTCTTT.

This clonotype has only a few counts. The chain employs TRBV20-1 and TRBJ2-1, with unresolved D. Germline lookup yields CDR1 DFQATT and CDR2 SNEGSKA (reference sequence). The CDR3 is 14 residues long. Trimming took off 3 bases at V and 0 bases at J, with 9 bases between the two ends. The CDR3 is CSARHWRSYNEQFF. The CDR3, as DNA: TGCAGTGCTAGGCATTGGCGCTCCTACAATGAGCAGTTCTTC.

To note about this clonotype: An end of the junction does not agree with germline; a read error may underlie this. The chain uses TRBV5-6 and TRBJ1-6; no reliable D call. The V gene's germline CDR1 is SGHDT and CDR2 YYEEEE. The CDR3 length is 14 residues. CDR3 sequence (DNA): TGTGCCAGCAGCTTGGAGGACCCTGGTTCACCCCACCACTTT. It yields the protein CASSLEDPGSPHHF.